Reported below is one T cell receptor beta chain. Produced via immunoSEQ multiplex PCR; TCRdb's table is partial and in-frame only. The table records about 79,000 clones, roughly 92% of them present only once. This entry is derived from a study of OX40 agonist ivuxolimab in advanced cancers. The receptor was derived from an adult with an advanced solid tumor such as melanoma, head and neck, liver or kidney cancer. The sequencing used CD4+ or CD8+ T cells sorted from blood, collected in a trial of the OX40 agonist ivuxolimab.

The CDR3 sequence is CASRDRQGFTEAFF. The CDR3 region has the DNA TGTGCCAGCAGAGACCGACAGGGGTTCACTGAAGCTTTCTTT. V gene TRBV6-1 combines with J gene TRBJ1-1, with 8 bases matching TRBD1. The CDR3 contains 14 residues. The V segment lost 6 bases and the J segment 4 bases; nucleotides outside the gene matches: 7. CDR1 is MNHNS and CDR2 is SASEGT in the germline V gene.